This T cell receptor (beta chain) came from a study of neoadjuvant nivolumab and ipilimumab in lung cancer. The germline CDR1 and CDR2 sequences are KGHSY and FQNENV. The CDR3 has 17 residues. Trimming left V 2 bases short and J 2 bases short, with 19 bases between. Points from the study as a whole: From pretherapy to surgery, tumor richness and clonality rose with dual therapy. Higher pretherapy blood TCR richness went with higher resected-tumor richness.

The assay was immunoSEQ multiplex PCR, and TCRdb's table has in-frame clones only and misses some. The data show approximately 23,000 clones, approximately 81% seen once. On this clone: What it recognizes is unknown.

The material sequenced was peripheral blood, taken before neoadjuvant nivolumab, alone or with ipilimumab. The sequence was obtained from an adult with non-small cell lung cancer. The chain has TRBV16 and TRBJ2-7; no clear D gene. In DNA form, the CDR3 reads TGTGCCAGCAGCCAAACCCCGGCCATTGGGTTAACCTACGAGCAGTACTTC. Protein product: CASSQTPAIGLTYEQYF.